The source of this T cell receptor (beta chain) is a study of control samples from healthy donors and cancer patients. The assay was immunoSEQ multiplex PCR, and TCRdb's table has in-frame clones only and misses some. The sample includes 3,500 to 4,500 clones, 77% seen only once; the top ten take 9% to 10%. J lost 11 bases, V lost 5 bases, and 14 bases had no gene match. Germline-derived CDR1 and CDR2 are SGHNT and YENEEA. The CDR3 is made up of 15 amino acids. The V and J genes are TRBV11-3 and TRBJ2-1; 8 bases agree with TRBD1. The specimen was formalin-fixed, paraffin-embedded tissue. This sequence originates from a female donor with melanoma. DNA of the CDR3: TGTGCCAGCAGCCTACGACAGGGGCCGGCACATAAGCAGTTCTTC. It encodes CASSLRQGPAHKQFF.